This paragraph covers one T cell receptor (beta chain) sequence. Its antigen target is currently unknown. Base qualities are not recorded, but no much larger clone differs from it by a single base. The sample is drawn from a study of cytomegalovirus exposure and HLA in healthy donors (TCRdb year 2017). About the investigation overall: An earlier analysis of approximately 550 of the donors reported about 250 Gb of sequence data and 117 million unique TCR beta sequences from about 180 million T cells. Typing coverage varied by locus: about 629-630 donors for A, B, C, DRB1 and DQB1; some 520 for DQA1; around 610 for DPA1; around 450 for DPB1. Alongside the repertoire data, information on donor age, sex, ethnicity and CMV serostatus was compiled. Rather than drawing on any new phenotypic data, the later analysis identified candidate immune exposures from TCR beta sequences and the way those sequences occurred across donors. The study combined high-throughput TCR immunosequencing, statistical association of individual TCRs with disease status, and machine learning to predict cytomegalovirus infection status. The aim of the study was to test whether cataloging public T cell receptors could identify signatures of past pathogen exposure. HLA typing included class I and class II loci at four-digit resolution. Roughly five DR-DQ haplotypes were handled as single units for association and clustering because linkage in the cohort was strong. A later genetic analysis took genome-wide SNP genotypes for about 65% of the 666 donors and used that subset as a discovery cohort. Among 398 genotyped donors of the cohort, an average of around 240,000 unique TCR beta nucleotide sequences were sequenced per donor, roughly 20% of them non-productive. Of the approximately 400 genotyped donors, over 65% fell in the genetic ancestry cluster associated with self-reported Caucasian donors. All discovery cohort repertoires had been generated using a single sequencing platform. To study patterns of TCR occurrence, a later analysis re-analyzed previously published TCR beta repertoires from several hundred donors and added high-resolution HLA genotyping. The study profiled the T cell repertoires of 500 to 800 subjects by immunosequencing and related them to cytomegalovirus serostatus. Roughly 300 gigabases of sequencing data and around 85 million unique TCR sequences made up an early release that covered nearly 650 HLA-typed donors. An earlier analysis of 587 of the donors used high-throughput TCR beta sequencing to judge whether each TCR beta V gene segment behaved as functional or pseudogenic. In addition to the first cohort of several hundred subjects, a separate validation cohort of about 120 different subjects was used. What the authors observed across the whole study: A later analysis found that most CMV-associated TCR beta chains appeared HLA-restricted, with HLA associations seemingly driven largely by CMV exposure. A later genetic analysis reported fewer N-insertions in productive TCRs among donors in an Asian-associated ancestry cluster than the roughly 700-donor mean. Three of the identified cytomegalovirus-associated TCR beta chains were confirmed in vitro to be specific for cytomegalovirus antigens. A further reported finding was that TCR beta sequences accurately predicted the HLA-A and HLA-B alleles for most subjects in the first cohort. Broadly in line with IMGT annotations, most TCR beta V segments showed up in productive rearrangements about 87% or about 30% of the time in an earlier analysis of 450 to 750 of the donors. Strong co-occurrence of HLA alleles, especially DR and DQ, made assigning TCR associations to individual alleles difficult. Because counts were too low, about 15 rarely observed V segments, including chromosome 9 orphons, were left out of the earlier analysis of 500 to 650 of the donors. The 87-base-pair reads could not distinguish some IMGT-functional V segments, including TRBV6-2 and TRBV6-3, so those segments were excluded. A later analysis found that TCR association rates varied across HLA loci, with DRB1 alleles showing the most associated TCRs and HLA-C alleles the fewest. In this cohort, only TCR beta chains were sequenced, and detectable features were limited by the absence of alpha or paired-chain data. Because HLA typing was missing for some donors at each locus, association tests included only the typed subset. Presence/absence analyses assumed roughly uniform sequencing depth across donors, an assumption that may not hold. According to a later analysis, parvovirus B19, influenza, CMV and Epstein-Barr virus appeared linked to several top co-occurrence clusters. Correlated functional status among segregating V segments might be attributable to linkage disequilibrium, but an unknown experimental factor could not be ruled out. In a later genetic analysis, a missense DCLRE1C variant was associated with V-gene and J-gene trimming of TCR beta chains, and the association was replicated in an independent cohort. A group of highly shared sequence variants was considered likely to be a technical artifact of the sequencing pipeline. For the cohort, immune exposure information was limited to CMV serostatus. A later analysis found that HLA-associated TCR beta chains were more clonally expanded and had lower generation probabilities than equally common non-associated chains. In a later analysis, over 15,000 TCR beta sequences were associated with specific HLA alleles at a false discovery rate of 0.05. The authors suggested that the approach could potentially be extended to other disease states and immunological phenotypes. Cytomegalovirus status was reported to be diagnosed by the classifier with high specificity and sensitivity in both the original and validation cohorts. A total of 150 to 200 TCR beta chains were listed by the study as associated with cytomegalovirus. Most TCR sequences were seen in very few donors, while some public TCRs were found in many individuals.

Libraries were prepared through the immunoSEQ multiplex PCR assay. For the multiplex PCR, a mixture combining 60 forward primers for TCR Vbeta segments and 13 reverse primers for TCR Jbeta segments was used. The CDR3 region of rearranged TCR beta genes was amplified from genomic DNA by a multiplex PCR assay. The Illumina HiSeq System was used to sequence the amplified TCR beta libraries as 87-base-pair reads. The authors processed their data as follows. In a later analysis, some 80 million unique TCR beta chains were counted across the approximately 620 repertoires, and about 10 million of these chains were shared by at least two donors. A nearest-neighbor algorithm error-corrected the raw reads and collapsed the reads into unique sequences, merging closely related sequences to remove PCR and sequencing errors. CDR3 sequences were aligned to IMGT reference sequences to assign V, D and J gene segments. For a sequence to be retained, at least a six-nucleotide match to both a V gene segment and a J gene segment was required. Rearrangements were called productive when the CDR3 lacked stop codons and stayed in frame with V and J; all others were non-productive. CDR3 was defined according to IMGT convention as the region running from the second conserved V-encoded cysteine to the conserved J-encoded phenylalanine. The earlier analysis of 500 to 750 of the donors excluded any sequence lacking an unambiguous match to a single V gene segment. An earlier analysis of several hundred of the donors classified V segments as functional when productive rearrangements were above 56.7% and as segregating when the standard deviation between donors was above 5%. A statistical classification framework was built to diagnose cytomegalovirus status from the catalog of TCR beta chain sequences. A later analysis assigned V and J genes by comparing TCR nucleotide sequences with IMGT/GENE-DB human TR gene sequences. In a later analysis, CDR3 sequences and most-parsimonious VDJ recombination scenarios were assigned using the TCRdist pipeline. A later analysis defined each TCR beta chain by its CDR3 amino acid sequence plus V-gene family, and excluded reads lacking a unique V-gene family. In a later analysis, approximately 590 highly shared, low-generation-probability nucleotide sequences were removed to address suspected cross-contamination and a sequencing artifact. In a later analysis, a clonal expansion index was calculated for each public chain from normalized within-repertoire ranks of inferred template counts. A later analysis computed generation probabilities with a VDJ recombination model fitted to out-of-frame rearrangements, and checked the results against IGoR. In a later analysis, hypergeometric tests were used to score TCR-TCR, TCR-HLA and TCR-CMV co-occurrence, with a repertoire-size bias correction applied to TCR pairs. To estimate false discovery rates, a later analysis permuted the HLA or CMV assignments 20 times. A later analysis grouped co-occurring TCRs with DBSCAN, adding TCRdist sequence similarity when clustering within HLA-allele-positive subsets. Repertoires with fewer than 30,000 or more than 120,000 public chains were left out of co-occurrence clustering, as were four to six repertoires with anomalous nucleotide sharing. What TCRdb holds here is the immuneACCESS table cut down to in-frame rearrangements. Part of the clones is not present; checked against another copy, under half of the missing clones reflect an unresolved V gene, and the others are unexplained. The DNA gave D and trimming, while V, J and clone size come from that table. Across this sample there are some 130,000 clones, with nearly 80% seen only once. The ten top clones hold over 2% of the sample.

In total, about 650 healthy bone marrow donors made up the cohort. At the time of sampling, every cohort member was nominally healthy, though immune exposures that went unrecorded were likely present. The donor was CMV seronegative and was included in the group of 352 seronegative cohort members. Every donor gave a peripheral blood sample, and the peripheral blood mononuclear cells from that sample were used for TCR beta sequencing. Genomic DNA was extracted from the blood cell samples with the Qiagen DNeasy Blood Extraction Kit. V ends up 7 bases short and J 3 bases short, with an unmatched junction base count of 9. CDR1 and CDR2 (LNHDA, SQIVND) derive from the germline V gene (reference sequence). The CDR3 runs 15 residues from the cysteine to the phenylalanine. Of all the DNA, just the CDR3 is kept, 45 bases in frame from base 1.

This receptor was obtained from a man under 40 in good health and CMV-seronegative. Material for sequencing was PBMCs. The chain was built from TRBV19 and TRBJ1-3, and TRBD1 aligns with 7 junction nucleotides. The DNA reads TGTGCCAGTAAAAGAGGACAGGATAATGGAAACACCATATATTTT. This sequence encodes CASKRGQDNGNTIYF. Supplemented by the reference TRBV19 and TRBJ1-3 proteins around the CDR3, the complete variable domain is DGGITQSPKYLFRKEGQNVTLSCEQNLNHDAMYWYRQDPGQGLRLIYYSQIVNDFQKGDIAEGYSVSREKKESFPLTVTSAQKNPTAFYLCASKRGQDNGNTIYFGEGSWLTVV.